This entry lists 8 T cell receptor beta chains sequenced from one sample in a study of cytomegalovirus exposure and HLA in healthy donors. 13 Jbeta primers and 60 Vbeta primers were used for the PCR. TCRdb keeps only in-frame clones here, not all; method: immunoSEQ multiplex PCR. Among more than 110,000 clones listed, 75% to 90% were seen once. Sequenced sample: PBMCs. The receptors shown here come from a female donor in good health and CMV-seronegative.

Written as DNA, the CDR3 is TGTGCCAGCAGTTACTCCGAGGCGGAAGCTTTCTTT. Protein sequence: CASSYSEAEAFF. The genes are TRBV6-6 and TRBJ1-1; D call uncertain. Looked up from germline, CDR1 is MNHNY and CDR2 is SVGAGI (reference sequence). Between the trimmed V and J ends, which lost 0 bases and 8 bases, there was a span of 7 bases. The CDR3 covers 12 residues.

The V call is TRBV14, the J call TRBJ1-1; D may be TRBD1 (5 bases). V was cut by 3 bases and J by 3 bases, with 8 bases left in between. The CDR3 is made up of 13 amino acids. Germline V gives CDR1 SGHDN, CDR2 FVKESK. CDR3 residues: CASSQQGHTEAFF. The CDR3 bases are TGTGCCAGCAGCCAGCAGGGTCACACTGAAGCTTTCTTT.

This clone was picked up one time. CDR3 nucleotide sequence: TGTGCCAGCAGCGTCCCTAGCGGGCTTTACAATGAGCAGTTCTTC. It yields the protein CASSVPSGLYNEQFF. The rearrangement joins TRBV7-6 to TRBJ2-1, with 8 bases lining up with TRBD2. This CDR3 has 15 residues. The germline V gene encodes CDR1 SGHVS and CDR2 FNYEAQ. V gave up 5 bases and J gave up 4 bases; unmatched junction bases: 7.

This clone was seen a handful of times. This chain connects TRBV10-3 to TRBJ1-1; D perhaps matches TRBD1 (6 bases). Trimming pared 0 bases from V and 1 base from J, leaving 9 bases between. Germline CDR1 is ENHRY and CDR2 is SYGVKD. The CDR3 sequence is 15 residues long. This chain's CDR3 is CAISESGHQNTEAFF. The CDR3 nucleotides are TGTGCCATCAGTGAGTCGGGACACCAGAACACTGAAGCTTTCTTT.

The genes are TRBV15 and TRBJ1-2; TRBD1 agrees at 9 bases. Germline V gene lookup returns CDR1 LNHNV and CDR2 YYDKDF (reference sequence). V shed 0 bases, J shed 1 base, and the junction held 6 bases outside the gene matches. This CDR3 comprises 17 residues. This CDR3 reads CATSRDEGQGLNYGYTF. CDR3 in DNA: TGTGCCACCAGCAGAGATGAGGGACAGGGACTTAACTATGGCTACACCTTC.

The chain has TRBV6-5 and TRBJ2-7, with TRBD1 identical over 7 bases. CDR1 is MNHEY and CDR2 is SVGAGI in the germline V gene. This CDR3 comprises 12 residues. After removal of 0 bases from V and 10 bases from J, the junction contained 3 bases not matched to a gene. The DNA for the CDR3 is TGTGCCAGCAGTTACTCCGGACAGGATCAGTACTTC. Its protein is CASSYSGQDQYF.

The chain couples TRBV6-5 to TRBJ2-1; 11 bases line up with TRBD2. CDR1 is MNHEY and CDR2 is SVGAGI in the germline V gene. With 4 bases clipped from V and 3 bases from J, the junction kept 2 bases outside the gene matches. The CDR3 spans 15 residues. The DNA for the CDR3 is TGTGCCAGCAGTTCCGGGACTAGCGGCTACAATGAGCAGTTCTTC. Translated, it gives CASSSGTSGYNEQFF.

There are a few counts of this clone. The J gene is TRBJ2-5, the V gene TRBV28, with TRBD1 matching 8 bases. From germline, CDR1 is MDHEN and CDR2 SYDVKM. V shed 4 bases, J shed 5 bases, and the junction held 6 bases outside the gene matches. CDR3 length: 14 amino acids. The CDR3 DNA is TGTGCCAGCAGTTCTCGGACAGGGCAGGAGACCCAGTACTTC. Amino acids: CASSSRTGQETQYF.